This T cell receptor beta chain was identified in a study of T-cell memory formation after mild COVID-19. The wider study: Most TCR clusters belonged to a single donor. Study-wide points: Of the contracting clones, CD4+ ones lay mainly in CM and EM, and CD8+ ones in EMRA. In pre-infection memory, a portion of responding clones appeared, which suggested that cross-reactive memory joined.

As regards this clonotype: Its specificity is not known.

CDR1 is MNHEY and CDR2 is SMNVEV in the germline V gene (reference sequence). The CDR3 is 17 residues long. With 6 bases removed from V and 3 bases from J, the gap between germline ends came to 23 bases. TCR alpha and TCR beta cDNA libraries with sample barcodes and UMIs came from 5'RACE using constant-segment primers. Using its own MiXCR run on the 5' RACE reads, TCRdb lists one record per CDR3 protein. The repertoire has around 370,000 distinct CDR3 sequences, about 21% of them found once; the top ten carry about an eighth. Sequencing was done on a sample of PBMCs or a T cell subset sorted from them (not recorded which). The receptor was isolated from an adult woman who had mild COVID-19 (a few samples of this study predate the infection). Cell type and time point are not known. V and J are TRBV27 and TRBJ1-2, with D tentatively TRBD1 (6 bases). The CDR3 reads CASSTHIRGNLDYGYTF. In nucleotides, the CDR3 is TGTGCCAGCAGCACACACATTAGGGGGAATCTTGACTATGGCTACACCTTC.